These T cell receptor beta chains were read from a single sample in a study of shared clonotypes between healthy human individuals. Assay: immunoSEQ multiplex PCR; the TCRdb copy retains only in-frame clones and omits some. Of over a million clones in the sample, under 80% were seen once. The sequenced material came from memory CD4+ T cells sorted from blood. The receptors originated from a man in his late teens or twenties in good health. CDR3s include the opening cysteine and the closing phenylalanine or tryptophan. The order of the fields is clone size, J gene, D gene, V gene, CDR3 DNA, CDR3 protein. D genes are given only for firm matches. A clone size is listed for some rows: how often the clone was seen (once, few, many), or a class if it is expanded.

NA,TRBJ2-7,NA,TRBV5-1,TGCGCCAGCAGCTTGGCAGAGGGGCCAGGGACCTACGAGCAGTACTTC,CASSLAEGPGTYEQYF
NA,TRBJ2-1,TRBD1,TRBV18,TGTGCCAGCTCACGCAGGGGGTTGGACGAGCAGTTCTTC,CASSRRGLDEQFF
NA,TRBJ2-7,TRBD1,TRBV7-8,TGTGCCAGCAGCTTGGGACAGGGTGGGGTCTACGAGCAGTACTTC,CASSLGQGGVYEQYF
NA,TRBJ2-3,NA,TRBV5-6,TGTGCCAGCAGCGTGGGTTTGGGAACAGATACGCAGTATTTT,CASSVGLGTDTQYF
NA,TRBJ1-4,NA,TRBV5-1,TGCGCCAGCAGCCTTAGGGGAGGAGCCTCTAATGAAAAACTGTTTTTT,CASSLRGGASNEKLFF
NA,TRBJ1-2,TRBD1,TRBV18,TGTGCCAGCTCACCACCGGGACAGGGCCCGGTTAACTATGGCTACACCTTC,CASSPPGQGPVNYGYTF
NA,TRBJ2-1,TRBD2,TRBV7-2,TGTGCCAGCACCCAAGCGGGGCCTAACAATGAGCAGTTCTTC,CASTQAGPNNEQFF
NA,TRBJ1-3,NA,TRBV5-1,TGCGCCAGCAGTCAGAGCCCAGGGATGGGAAACACCATATATTTT,CASSQSPGMGNTIYF
NA,TRBJ1-4,NA,TRBV14,TGTGCCAGCAGCCATAATAGGGTGGGGTTTAATGAAAAACTGTTTTTT,CASSHNRVGFNEKLFF
few,TRBJ2-2,TRBD1,TRBV14,TGTGCCAGCAGCCAACGGACAGGGGGACTGGCCGGGGAGCTGTTTTTT,CASSQRTGGLAGELFF
NA,TRBJ1-3,NA,TRBV9,TGTGCCAGCAGCGTATATGGGGAATCTGGAAACACCATATATTTT,CASSVYGESGNTIYF
few,TRBJ1-2,NA,TRBV2,TGTGCCACCACCCGTCCGGGCGGCTACACCTTC,CATTRPGGYTF
NA,TRBJ2-5,TRBD2,TRBV5-1,TGCGCCAGCAGCTTACTAGCGGGAGGGCCGGGGCAAGAGACCCAGTACTTC,CASSLLAGGPGQETQYF
NA,TRBJ1-2,NA,TRBV7-2,TGTGCCAGCAGCCCACAGTATGGCTACACCTTC,CASSPQYGYTF
NA,TRBJ2-6,NA,TRBV15,TGTGCCACCAGCAGAGAAGGATGGGAGTACGTCCTGACTTTC,CATSREGWEYVLTF
NA,TRBJ1-4,NA,TRBV11-2,TGTGCCAGCAGCTTAGGACGGCAAGCAACTAATGAAAAACTGTTTTTT,CASSLGRQATNEKLFF
once,TRBJ1-4,TRBD1,TRBV30,TGTGCCTGGGCCCCCGCCGGGACAGCATCTGAAAAACTGTTTTTT,CAWAPAGTASEKLFF